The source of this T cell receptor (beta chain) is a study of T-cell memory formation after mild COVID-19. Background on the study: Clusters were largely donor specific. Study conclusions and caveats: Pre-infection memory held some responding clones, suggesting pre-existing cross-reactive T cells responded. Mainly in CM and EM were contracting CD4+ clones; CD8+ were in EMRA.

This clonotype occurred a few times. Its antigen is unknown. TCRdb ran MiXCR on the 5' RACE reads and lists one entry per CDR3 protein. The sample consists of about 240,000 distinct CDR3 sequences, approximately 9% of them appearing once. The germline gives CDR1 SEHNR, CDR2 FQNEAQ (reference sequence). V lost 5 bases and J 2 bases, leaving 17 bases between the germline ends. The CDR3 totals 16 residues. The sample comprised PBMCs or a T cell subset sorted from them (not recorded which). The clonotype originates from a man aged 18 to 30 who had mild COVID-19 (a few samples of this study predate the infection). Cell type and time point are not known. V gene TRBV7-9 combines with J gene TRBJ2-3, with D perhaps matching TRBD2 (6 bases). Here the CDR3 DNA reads TGTGCCAGCAGCCCGGCGCCGGGACTCCTCACAGATACGCAGTATTTT. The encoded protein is CASSPAPGLLTDTQYF.